This TCR beta chain was recovered during a study of T cell responses to AZD1222 COVID-19 vaccine. The method was immunoSEQ multiplex PCR; TCRdb's version includes in-frame clones alone and lacks a portion of them. The repertoire has about 86,000 clones, almost 80% of them found once; the top ten carry around 21%. General observations from the study: AZD1222 recipients seropositive at baseline numbered only five to seven.

Regarding this clone: What it binds is not known.

This TCR was sampled from an adult in good health. Source: peripheral blood, taken on day 0 of AZD1222 vaccination.

CDR3 DNA: TGTGCCAGCAGCTTAGGAAGGCCCAACACTGAAGCTTTCTTT. Its translation is CASSLGRPNTEAFF. The chain links TRBV7-7 to TRBJ1-1, with D unresolved. Germline V gene data show CDR1 as SSHAT and CDR2 as FNYEAQ (reference sequence). The CDR3 has 14 residues. Between the trimmed V and J ends, which lost 1 base and 2 bases, there was a span of 8 bases.